The T cell receptor (beta chain) under discussion was sequenced for a study of T cell changes during pregnancy in multiple sclerosis. J lost 3 bases, V lost 6 bases, and 10 bases had no gene match. The CDR3 contains 15 residues. Germline values: CDR1 MNHNS, CDR2 SASEGT. Here immunoSEQ multiplex PCR was the method, and the copy in TCRdb shows in-frame clones only, minus some. The top ten hold around 8.2% of the sample, which has under 35,000 clones, roughly 89% seen once. Material: CD8+ T cells from peripheral blood mononuclear cells, obtained before pregnancy. The chain uses TRBV6-1 and TRBJ2-7, with 8 bases identical to TRBD1. The receptor was isolated from a female donor with multiple sclerosis, enrolled in a pregnancy study. The CDR3 here is CASSVGRQGIYEQYF. The DNA of the CDR3 is TGTGCCAGCAGCGTAGGCAGACAGGGGATCTACGAGCAGTACTTC.